The 25 T cell receptor beta chains below were found in one sample sequenced in a study of blood T cell repertoires in COVID-19. Clones were read by immunoSEQ multiplex PCR, and TCRdb kept only the in-frame ones, dropping some. The sample includes under 250,000 clones, about four fifths of them seen just once. The sample consisted of peripheral blood. All receptors come from a man younger than 40 who had recovered from COVID-19.

The chain joins TRBV2 to TRBJ2-3, with D possibly being TRBD2 (5 bases). The germline V and J ends were trimmed by 6 bases and 2 bases, with 9 bases remaining between them. The CDR3 covers 13 residues. CDR1 and CDR2 (germline): SNHLY, FYNNEI. CDR3 sequence (DNA): TGTGCCAGCAGGCCCGGGGACACAGATACGCAGTATTTT. Amino acid sequence: CASRPGDTDTQYF.

J is TRBJ2-5 and V is TRBV5-4; 8 bases match TRBD2. Looked up from germline, CDR1 is SGHNT and CDR2 is YYREEE (reference sequence). The J segment lost 5 bases and the V segment lost 4 bases, leaving 16 bases of the junction unmatched. The length of the CDR3 is 17 residues. In DNA, the CDR3 is TGTGCCAGCAGCATTCCCGGGGGGGGGTCTGTGGGGGAGACCCAGTACTTC. Translating gives CASSIPGGGSVGETQYF.

The chain carries TRBV2 and TRBJ1-2; the D gene is possibly TRBD1 (6 bases). The CDR3 runs 14 residues. V dropped 3 bases and J dropped 5 bases, with 13 bases sitting between them. The germline V gene has CDR1 SNHLY and CDR2 FYNNEI. The CDR3 DNA is TGTGCCAGCAGTGAGCAGGGGCCTGAATATGGCTACACCTTC. Protein: CASSEQGPEYGYTF.

The chain carries TRBV13 and TRBJ2-7; the match to TRBD1 covers 10 bases. Germline values: CDR1 PRHDT, CDR2 FYEKMQ (reference sequence). J was trimmed by 4 bases and V by 5 bases; bases with no gene match: 11. The CDR3 is made up of 16 amino acids. This chain's CDR3 is CASSQTTGTGVYEQYF. In DNA form, the CDR3 reads TGTGCCAGCAGCCAAACAACCGGGACAGGGGTTTACGAGCAGTACTTC.

The CDR3, as DNA: TGCGCCAGCAGTGAACAGGGACAGGTGAATAACGAGCAGTACTTC. It encodes CASSEQGQVNNEQYF. The chain recombines TRBV10-2 with TRBJ2-7; 8 bases line up with TRBD1. This CDR3 spans 15 amino acids. Trimming took 3 bases from V and 5 from J; bases not matched to a gene: 9. Germline lookup yields CDR1 WSHSY and CDR2 SAAADI.

This clone has just a few counts. The chain recombines TRBV4-1 with TRBJ2-3; the D gene is possibly TRBD2 (6 bases). Germline assignment: CDR1 MGHRA and CDR2 YSYEKL. Trimming took 0 bases from V and 1 from J, leaving 14 bases between them. This CDR3 is 17 amino acids long. The CDR3: CASSQDFALAGTDTQYF. The CDR3 region has the DNA TGCGCCAGCAGCCAAGATTTCGCACTAGCCGGCACAGATACGCAGTATTTT.

V usage is TRBV5-1 and J usage is TRBJ2-3; 10 bases line up with TRBD2. CDR1 and CDR2 (germline): SGHRS, YFSETQ. Unmatched junction bases numbered 5, after V lost 2 bases and J lost 5 bases. CDR3 length equals 15 residues. The CDR3 region is CASSLAGGPEDTQYF. In DNA, the CDR3 is TGCGCCAGCAGCTTAGCGGGGGGGCCGGAAGATACGCAGTATTTT.

V is TRBV19 and J is TRBJ1-4; 9 bases map to TRBD1. Germline trimming cut 4 bases from V and 4 bases from J; bases unmatched to any gene: 7. The CDR3 loop spans 16 amino acids. Germline-derived CDR1 and CDR2 are LNHDA and SQIVND (reference sequence). The CDR3 is CASSNGQGPYNEKLFF. CDR3 sequence (DNA): TGTGCCAGTAGTAACGGACAGGGGCCATATAATGAAAAACTGTTTTTT.

The J gene is TRBJ2-2, the V gene TRBV7-2; 7 positions match TRBD2. J was trimmed by 1 base and V by 1 base; bases with no gene match: 3. The CDR3 is made up of 16 amino acids. Looked up from germline, CDR1 is SGHTA and CDR2 is FQGNSA. CDR3 loop: CASSLVLAVNTGELFF. The CDR3, as DNA: TGTGCCAGCAGCTTAGTGCTAGCGGTGAACACCGGGGAGCTGTTTTTT.

This chain uses TRBV5-5 with TRBJ1-6; 9 positions match TRBD1. CDR1 is SGHKS and CDR2 is YYEKEE in the germline V gene (reference sequence). The junction had 7 bases not matched to a gene; V was cut back by 4 bases and J by 11 bases. The CDR3 sequence is 14 residues long. The CDR3 sequence is CASSRDRENPPLHF. CDR3 in DNA: TGTGCCAGCAGCCGGGACAGGGAAAATCCACCCCTCCACTTT.

The table lists this clone with a count of one. The V gene is TRBV5-1, the J gene TRBJ1-4, with D perhaps matching TRBD1 (5 bases). CDR1 is SGHRS and CDR2 is YFSETQ in the germline V gene. V shed 3 bases and J shed 0 bases, with 9 bases lying between them. The CDR3 consists of 15 residues. CDR3 protein: CASSSQGATNEKLFF. The DNA of the CDR3 is TGCGCCAGCAGCTCTCAGGGTGCAACTAATGAAAAACTGTTTTTT. The full variable domain, completed using reference TRBV5-1 and TRBJ1-4, is KAGVTQTPRYLIKTRGQQVTLSCSPISGHRSVSWYQQTPGQGLQFLFEYFSETQRNKGNFPGRFSGRQFSNSRSEMNVSTLELGDSALYLCASSSQGATNEKLFFGSGTQLSVL.

The V call is TRBV3-1 (or the pseudogene TRBV3-2), the J call TRBJ1-2, with 7 bases that match TRBD1. CDR3 length: 15 residues. Germline V gene lookup returns CDR1 LGHDT and CDR2 YNNKEL (reference sequence). Trimming at V came to 1 base and at J to 4 bases, leaving 6 bases not matched to a gene. Written as DNA, the CDR3 is TGTGCCAGCAGCCAAGGACAGGGAAGCCTCTATGGCTACACCTTC. Amino acids: CASSQGQGSLYGYTF.

This clone is a singleton in its sample. The CDR3 region has the DNA TGTGCCAGCAGCCAAGAATCCAGGGGACACGAGCAGTACTTC. Translation gives CASSQESRGHEQYF. The chain links TRBV3-1 (or the pseudogene TRBV3-2) to TRBJ2-7; a weak D match, TRBD1 (6 bases). This CDR3 has 14 residues. Trimming cost V 0 bases and J 5 bases, with 11 bases left between them. Germline CDR1 and CDR2: LGHDT and YNNKEL (reference sequence).

On this clone itself: A junction boundary mismatches the germline segment, possibly from a read error. This chain connects TRBV13 to TRBJ2-7, with 9 positions matching TRBD1. This CDR3 comprises 15 residues. Germline V gives CDR1 PRHDT, CDR2 FYEKMQ (reference sequence). CDR3 nucleotides: TGTGCCAGCAGCTTAGGCCTTTCAGCCGGGACAGGGCTATCTTTC. Translation: CASSLGLSAGTGLSF. The complete variable domain, with remaining parts taken from reference TRBV13 and TRBJ2-7, reads AAGVIQSPRHLIKEKRETATLKCYPIPRHDTVYWYQQGPGQDPQFLISFYEKMQSDKGSIPDRFSAQQFSDYHSELNMSSLELGDSALYFCASSLGLSAGTGLSFGPGTRLTVT.

V gene TRBV5-5 combines with J gene TRBJ1-1; D remains unclear. V was trimmed by 4 bases and J by 6 bases, leaving 16 bases between them. Germline loops: CDR1 SGHKS, CDR2 YYEKEE (reference sequence). The CDR3 is 14 residues long. The CDR3 DNA reads as TGTGCCAGCAGCCATGGAATCGCGGGGTCTGAAGCTTTCTTT. This gives the protein CASSHGIAGSEAFF.

The rearrangement links TRBV19 to TRBJ2-1; weak D call: TRBD2 (6 bases). The CDR3 is 15 residues long. Trimming removed 3 bases from V and 7 bases from J, with 16 bases in between. The germline V gene encodes CDR1 LNHDA and CDR2 SQIVND (reference sequence). The CDR3 nucleotides are TGTGCCAGTAGTATCTGGCAGGGAGGTTGGAATGAGCAGTTCTTC. Its translation is CASSIWQGGWNEQFF.

This clone turned up a few times. V gene TRBV9 combines with J gene TRBJ2-7, with 7 bases that match TRBD1. In germline, CDR1 is SGDLS, CDR2 YYNGEE. This CDR3 has 14 amino acids. V lost 3 bases to trimming and J lost 0 bases; unmatched junction nucleotides: 3. In nucleotides, the CDR3 is TGTGCCAGCAGCGCGGGACAGCACTCCTACGAGCAGTACTTC. Residues: CASSAGQHSYEQYF.

This clone was observed a single time. V gene TRBV3-1 (or the pseudogene TRBV3-2) combines with J gene TRBJ2-1; 12 bases match TRBD2. The junction had 11 bases not matched to a gene; V was cut back by 4 bases and J by 4 bases. Germline V gives CDR1 LGHDT, CDR2 YNNKEL (reference sequence). The CDR3 runs to 18 residues. Written as DNA, the CDR3 is TGTGCCAGCAGCCGGACTAGCGGGGCGCGGGGGGTTTACAATGAGCAGTTCTTC. The encoded protein is CASSRTSGARGVYNEQFF.

This sequence joins TRBV6-1 and TRBJ2-7; D perhaps matches TRBD1 (5 bases). Germline V lookup: CDR1 MNHNS, CDR2 SASEGT. This CDR3 comprises 15 residues. Trimming left V 1 base short and J 3 bases short, with 13 bases between. CDR3 DNA: TGTGCCAGCAGTGAAGGCACAGGCGAGGTCTACGAGCAGTACTTC. Translation gives CASSEGTGEVYEQYF.

This clone turned up a few times. The chain uses TRBV5-1 and TRBJ2-2; 10 bases match TRBD2. There are 16 residues in the CDR3. The germline V gene has CDR1 SGHRS and CDR2 YFSETQ. The J segment lost 3 bases and the V segment lost 1 base, leaving 3 bases of the junction unmatched. CDR3 DNA sequence: TGCGCCAGCAGCTTGTTTACTAGCGGGGACACCGGGGAGCTGTTTTTT. It is translated as CASSLFTSGDTGELFF.

The V gene is TRBV3-1 (or the pseudogene TRBV3-2), the J gene TRBJ2-5; D possibly corresponds to TRBD2 (7 bases). Germline V gene lookup returns CDR1 LGHDT and CDR2 YNNKEL (reference sequence). The CDR3 extends over 17 amino acids. Trimming cost V 0 bases and J 0 bases, with 14 bases left between them. The DNA for the CDR3 is TGTGCCAGCAGCCAAGATGGGGGGGGCGGGTACCAAGAGACCCAGTACTTC. Translation gives CASSQDGGGGYQETQYF.

A single count supports this clone. The J gene is TRBJ1-2, the V gene TRBV6-5; no clear D gene. V dropped 7 bases and J dropped 4 bases, with 10 bases sitting between them. The CDR3 has 12 residues. CDR1 MNHEY and CDR2 SVGAGI come from the germline V gene. DNA of the CDR3: TGTGCCAGCACGTCCGTCTTCTATGGCTACACCTTC. This codes for CASTSVFYGYTF.

V usage is TRBV7-3 and J usage is TRBJ1-2; D possibly corresponds to TRBD1 (6 bases). CDR1 and CDR2 (germline): SGHTA, FQGTGA. CDR3 size: 16 residues. Trimming took 4 bases from V and 5 from J, leaving 20 bases between them. The CDR3 DNA reads as TGTGCCAGCAGCTATGGACCTCCGGAAAGGGGGTATGGCTACACCTTC. This sequence encodes CASSYGPPERGYGYTF.

The genes are TRBV6-5 and TRBJ1-6; perhaps TRBD1 as D (5 bases). The CDR3 consists of 14 residues. The V gene's germline CDR1 is MNHEY and CDR2 SVGAGI. Between the trimmed V and J ends, which lost 8 bases and 11 bases, there was a span of 19 bases. The CDR3 sequence: CASSGAGSETPLHF. The CDR3 DNA sequence: TGTGCCAGCTCTGGTGCAGGGTCTGAGACACCCCTCCACTTT.

In this sample, this clone turned up a few times. This chain joins TRBV10-2 and TRBJ1-6, with a tentative D call TRBD1 (5 bases). Per the germline V gene, CDR1 is WSHSY and CDR2 is SAAADI. There are 14 residues in the CDR3. The germline V and J ends were trimmed by 2 bases and 9 bases, with 11 bases remaining between them. The CDR3, as DNA: TGCGCCAGCAGTGAGGGCAGGGATGTTTCACCCCTCCACTTT. Its translation is CASSEGRDVSPLHF.